This TCR beta chain was documented in a study of blood T cell repertoires in COVID-19. The wider study: Some COVID-19 samples were acute and others convalescent; all came from the United States, Italy and Spain. The cDNA or gDNA used as material had been derived from T cells, B-cell-depleted T cells, or PBMCs.

The V gene end was trimmed by 5 bases and the J gene end by 7 bases; junction bases not matched to a gene: 5. This CDR3 region has 13 residues. Germline loops: CDR1 SGHNT, CDR2 YENEEA. Original analysis: Estimation of nucleated cell counts relied on the amplification of reference gene primers. Clones were sequenced by immunoSEQ multiplex PCR, and TCRdb holds only the in-frame ones, with some missing. V and J calls and clone size are given by that table; D and trimming were obtained from the DNA. The data hold approximately 190,000 clones, with under 90% observed a single time. The sequence was obtained from a man aged 30-40 years with active or convalescent COVID-19. The sequencing input was peripheral blood. V is TRBV11-3 and J is TRBJ1-2, with TRBD1 matching 9 bases. CDR3 nucleotide sequence: TGTGCCAGCAGCCCCGGGACAGGGTTTGGCTACACCTTC. Protein: CASSPGTGFGYTF. The full variable domain, its missing parts supplied by reference TRBV11-3 and TRBJ1-2, is EAGVVQSPRYKIIEKKQPVAFWCNPISGHNTLYWYLQNLGQGPELLIRYENEEAVDDSQLPKDRFSAERLKGVDSTLKIQPAELGDSAVYLCASSPGTGFGYTFGSGTRLTVV.